Presented here are 32 T cell receptor beta chains from one specimen sequenced in a study of T cells in Graves' hyperthyroidism and ophthalmopathy. Amplified TCR beta CDR3 regions came from RNA transcripts. A set of HTBI primers served as the primers for a first-round RT-PCR of the TCR CDR3. TCRdb fed the multiplex PCR reads into MiXCR, producing one record per CDR3 protein. Seen here are under 400,000 distinct CDR3 sequences, over 15% observed once, and the top ten hold 15%. Sequenced material: blood. These receptors all come from a woman in her thirties or forties with Graves' ophthalmopathy.

This clonotype has ten or more counts. The chain links TRBV5-1 to TRBJ2-7; 7 bases agree with TRBD1. The CDR3 loop spans 15 amino acids. The trim removed 2 bases at V and 5 bases at J, leaving 10 bases unmatched. The V gene's germline CDR1 is SGHRS and CDR2 YFSETQ. This chain's CDR3 is CASSLSGRGTDEQYF. The CDR3 DNA sequence: TGCGCCAGCAGCTTATCAGGCAGGGGGACCGACGAGCAGTACTTC.

This clonotype was counted many times. The rearrangement uses TRBV12-3 or TRBV12-4 and TRBJ1-5, with D unclear. V was cut by 4 bases and J by 3 bases, with 7 bases left in between. The CDR3 is made up of 13 amino acids. CDR3 coding DNA: TGTGCCAGCAGTTCCCGACACAATCAGCCCCAGCATTTT. It translates to CASSSRHNQPQHF.

This clonotype was seen at least ten times. This chain links TRBV6-2 or TRBV6-3 with TRBJ2-2, with 9 bases fitting TRBD1. The CDR3 loop spans 19 amino acids. Germline values: CDR1 MNHEY, CDR2 SVGEGT. The V gene end was trimmed by 2 bases and the J gene end by 3 bases; junction bases not matched to a gene: 13. DNA of the CDR3: TGTGCCAGCAGTTACACCGGGACAGGGAGGATATCGGACACCGGGGAGCTGTTTTTT. As protein: CASSYTGTGRISDTGELFF.

This clonotype was seen ten or more times. The CDR3 DNA reads as TGTGCCAGCAGTGAAGGGGTAGAGACCCAGTACTTC. This encodes CASSEGVETQYF. The V gene is TRBV6-1, the J gene TRBJ2-5; no clear D. The CDR3 contains 12 residues. Germline values: CDR1 MNHNS, CDR2 SASEGT. V lost 1 base, J lost 4 bases, and 4 bases lay in between.

At least ten counts were recorded for this clonotype. The chain carries TRBV9 and TRBJ1-2, with 7 positions matching TRBD1. The CDR3 sequence is 13 residues long. Germline V gives CDR1 SGDLS, CDR2 YYNGEE. Trimming removed 5 bases from V and 5 bases from J; junction bases left unmatched: 6. Here the CDR3 DNA reads TGTGCCAGCAGAGCGACAGGGACTTATGGCTACACCTTC. It encodes CASRATGTYGYTF.

This clonotype was recorded many times. The gene calls are TRBV9 and TRBJ1-2; TRBD1 agrees at 11 bases. The CDR3 is 20 amino acids. Trimming took 3 bases from V and 0 from J; bases not matched to a gene: 16. The germline gives CDR1 SGDLS, CDR2 YYNGEE. The CDR3 sequence: CASSATGQGALIFTNYGYTF. The CDR3 coding sequence is TGTGCCAGCAGCGCGACCGGACAGGGGGCGCTTATTTTTACTAACTATGGCTACACCTTC.

This clonotype was seen repeatedly, ten times or more. The rearrangement links TRBV12-5 to TRBJ2-2, with a tentative D call TRBD2 (6 bases). CDR1 and CDR2 (germline): LGHNT, FRNRAP. The germline V and J ends were trimmed by 1 base and 8 bases, with 11 bases remaining between them. The length of the CDR3 is 14 residues. Here the CDR3 DNA reads TGTGCTAGTGGTTTGGGACTAGAAGTGGGGGAGCTGTTTTTT. As protein: CASGLGLEVGELFF. Variable domain in full (rest from reference TRBV12-5 and TRBJ2-2): DARVTQTPRHKVTEMGQEVTMRCQPILGHNTVFWYRQTMMQGLELLAYFRNRAPLDDSGMPKDRFSAEMPDATLATLKIQPSEPRDSAVYFCASGLGLEVGELFFGEGSRLTVL.

This clonotype was seen ten or more times. The chain is built from TRBV20-1 and TRBJ2-5, with D possibly matching TRBD1 (6 bases). The CDR3 length is 12 residues. V was pared by 1 base and J by 4 bases, with 7 bases between. Germline loops: CDR1 DFQATT, CDR2 SNEGSKA (reference sequence). The CDR3, as DNA: TGCAGTGCTAGAGTACAGGGAGAGACCCAGTACTTC. The encoded protein is CSARVQGETQYF.

This rearrangement joins TRBV6-1 to TRBJ1-2; perhaps TRBD1 as D (6 bases). V lost 7 bases and J lost 4, with 13 bases in between. The germline V gene encodes CDR1 MNHNS and CDR2 SASEGT. The CDR3 covers 13 residues. CDR3 nucleotide sequence: TGTGCCAGCAACAGGGCGGGATCCTATGGCTACACCTTC. Encoded protein: CASNRAGSYGYTF.

This clonotype was counted at least ten times. V usage is TRBV5-1 and J usage is TRBJ2-5, with TRBD1 matching 7 bases. J was trimmed by 1 base and V by 3 bases; bases with no gene match: 6. This CDR3 has 15 amino acids. Germline CDR1 and CDR2: SGHRS and YFSETQ. The CDR3 nucleotides read TGCGCCAGCAGCTCATGGACAGGCCGCCAAGAGACCCAGTACTTC. It yields the protein CASSSWTGRQETQYF.

A word on this clonotype: A much larger clone differs by one base, so this may be a read error. This rearrangement joins TRBV5-6 to TRBJ2-7; D remains ambiguous. Germline CDR1 SGHDT, CDR2 YYEEEE. The CDR3 extends over 11 amino acids. For the CDR3, the DNA is TGTGCCCGCAGCTTCGAATACGAGCAGTACTTC. Amino acid sequence: CARSFEYEQYF.

This clonotype was counted many times. This rearrangement joins TRBV6-1 to TRBJ2-7; 7 bases are a match to TRBD1. The CDR3 runs to 10 residues. The V gene end was trimmed by 11 bases and the J gene end by 4 bases; junction bases not matched to a gene: 2. Germline lookup yields CDR1 MNHNS and CDR2 SASEGT. In DNA form, the CDR3 reads TGTGCCGGGGGACAGTACGAGCAGTACTTC. Amino acid sequence: CAGGQYEQYF.

Ten or more counts support this clonotype. J is TRBJ2-7 and V is TRBV30, with a tentative D call TRBD2 (6 bases). This CDR3 has 12 amino acids. Trimming took 5 bases from V and 2 from J, leaving 10 bases between them. The V gene's germline CDR1 is GTSNPN and CDR2 SVGIG (reference sequence). CDR3 bases: TGTGCCTGGGGGGACTCCGCCTACGAGCAGTACTTC. It specifies CAWGDSAYEQYF.

This clonotype has ten or more counts. V gene TRBV7-8 combines with J gene TRBJ2-7, with 9 bases that match TRBD2. CDR3 length: 16 amino acids. Per the germline V gene, CDR1 is SGHVS and CDR2 is FQNEAQ. V was clipped by 4 bases and J by 2 bases; unmatched bases: 9. The chain's CDR3 is CASSSSGGRGPYEQYF. The CDR3 DNA sequence: TGTGCCAGCAGCTCTAGCGGCGGGAGGGGTCCCTACGAGCAGTACTTC.

The chain carries TRBV30 and TRBJ2-3, with 10 positions matching TRBD2. The germline CDR1 and CDR2 sequences are GTSNPN and SVGIG (reference sequence). Losses at the gene ends were 3 bases for V and 3 bases for J; bases not matched to a gene: 12. The CDR3 spans 17 residues. The CDR3 nucleotides read TGTGCCTGGAGGTCAGCGGGAGGGCCTTGGAGGACAGATACGCAGTATTTT. It encodes CAWRSAGGPWRTDTQYF.

This clonotype was detected many times. The rearrangement uses TRBV2 and TRBJ1-2; TRBD1 is a possible D gene (5 bases). The ends were cut back, 3 bases at V and 3 bases at J, with 14 bases in the middle. CDR1 and CDR2 from the germline V gene are SNHLY and FYNNEI. CDR3 length: 15 amino acids. This CDR3 is CASSDGRGSDYGYTF. CDR3 DNA sequence: TGTGCCAGCAGTGACGGTAGGGGATCAGACTATGGCTACACCTTC. The full variable domain, rest sourced from reference TRBV2 and TRBJ1-2, is EPEVTQTPSHQVTQMGQEVILRCVPISNHLYFYWYRQILGQKVEFLVSFYNNEISEKSEIFDDQFSVERPDGSNFTLKIRSTKLEDSAMYFCASSDGRGSDYGYTFGSGTRLTVV.

This clonotype occurred many times. The gene calls are TRBV11-1 and TRBJ2-2, with D hard to call. The CDR3 contains 13 residues. Germline CDR1 is SGHAT and CDR2 is FQDESV (reference sequence). V lost 7 bases and J 6 bases, leaving 12 bases between the germline ends. CDR3 amino acids: CASKAGPAGELFF. The CDR3 DNA is TGTGCCAGCAAGGCAGGTCCCGCCGGGGAGCTGTTTTTT.

At least ten counts were recorded for this clonotype. This sequence joins TRBV20-1 and TRBJ1-1; D uncertain. The germline gives CDR1 DFQATT, CDR2 SNEGSKA (reference sequence). The CDR3 totals 13 residues. The CDR3 sequence: CSPRLRSNTEAFF. The CDR3 DNA reads TGCAGCCCCAGACTCCGTTCCAACACTGAAGCTTTCTTT.

This clonotype came up many times. The chain uses TRBV28 and TRBJ2-7; D may be TRBD2 (5 bases). V was shortened by 6 bases and J by 4 bases, with 19 bases between the two germline ends. The germline V gene has CDR1 MDHEN and CDR2 SYDVKM. The CDR3 length is 15 residues. In nucleotides, the CDR3 is TGTGCCAGCAGCAAGAGGGTTCCTATGGGTTACGAGCAGTACTTC. Its protein product is CASSKRVPMGYEQYF.

The sample holds a few counts of this clonotype. The chain employs TRBV27 and TRBJ1-2, with a tentative D call TRBD1 (5 bases). Trimming took off 2 bases at V and 4 bases at J, with 11 bases between the two ends. The CDR3 contains 14 residues. From germline, CDR1 is MNHEY and CDR2 SMNVEV (reference sequence). The CDR3 region has the DNA TGTGCCAGCAGTTTAGGGACCCAACCCTATGGCTACACCTTC. Its translation: CASSLGTQPYGYTF.

This clonotype was observed many times. The V call is TRBV20-1, the J call TRBJ2-5; 8 bases line up with TRBD1. V lost 8 bases, J lost 4 bases, and 6 bases stayed unmatched. Germline values: CDR1 DFQATT, CDR2 SNEGSKA (reference sequence). This CDR3 is built from 12 residues. CDR3 in amino acids: CSTPDRAETQYF. CDR3 in DNA: TGCAGTACTCCGGACAGGGCAGAGACCCAGTACTTC.

This clonotype was counted ten times or more. The V call is TRBV12-3 or TRBV12-4, the J call TRBJ2-7; D call uncertain. V lost 3 bases to trimming and J lost 12 bases, with 15 bases between them. The CDR3 has 12 amino acids. CDR3 DNA sequence: TGTGCCAGCAGTTTTAATATTCTAGGAATGTACTTC. Translating gives CASSFNILGMYF.

This clonotype showed up many times. The chain employs TRBV7-8 and TRBJ1-6; D gene uncertain. CDR1 SGHVS and CDR2 FQNEAQ come from the germline V gene. The CDR3 sequence is 14 residues long. Trimming shortened V by 1 base and J by 5 bases, and 6 bases separated the two germline ends. CDR3 amino acids: CASSLGGNNSPLHF. The CDR3, as DNA: TGTGCCAGCAGCTTAGGAGGGAATAATTCACCCCTCCACTTT. Looking up the rest from reference TRBV7-8 and TRBJ1-6 gives the full variable domain: GAGVSQSPRYKVAKRGQDVALRCDPISGHVSLFWYQQALGQGPEFLTYFQNEAQLDKSGLPSDRFFAERPEGSVSTLKIQRTQQEDSAVYLCASSLGGNNSPLHFGNGTRLTVT.

CDR3 sequence (DNA): TGCAGCGTTGCTGAGACCCAGTACTTC. It encodes CSVAETQYF. The chain employs TRBV29-1 and TRBJ2-5; D uncertain. This CDR3 has 9 amino acids. V lost 4 bases, J lost 5 bases, and 2 bases lay in between. Germline V lookup: CDR1 SQVTM, CDR2 ANQGSEA.

This clonotype was detected ten times or more. The gene calls are TRBV12-3 or TRBV12-4 and TRBJ2-2, with 11 bases lining up with TRBD2. Germline trimming cut 6 bases from V and 6 bases from J; bases unmatched to any gene: 3. The CDR3 extends over 14 amino acids. The CDR3 nucleotides are TGTGCCAGCAGCCTAGCGGGAGGCTCCGGGGAGCTGTTTTTT. Its translation is CASSLAGGSGELFF.

This clonotype appeared many times. V gene TRBV18 combines with J gene TRBJ1-1, with 9 bases fitting TRBD1. CDR1 KGHSH and CDR2 LQKENI come from the germline V gene. This CDR3 is built from 16 residues. V gave up 3 bases and J gave up 4 bases; unmatched junction bases: 9. CDR3 bases: TGTGCCAGCTCACCCGGGACAGGGCATCTGGGCACTGAAGCTTTCTTT. Protein sequence: CASSPGTGHLGTEAFF.

This clonotype was counted between two and nine times. One junction end does not reproduce the germline sequence, and a read error may be involved. The gene calls are TRBV12-3 or TRBV12-4 and TRBJ1-2; D perhaps matches TRBD1 (5 bases). This CDR3 contains 11 residues. CDR3 DNA: TGTGCCATCAGCTCCTCCTCAGACAGCGTCTTC. This codes for CAISSSSDSVF.

This chain joins TRBV3-1 and TRBJ2-7; unclear D gene. The CDR3 has 16 amino acids. Trimming cost V 0 bases and J 0 bases, with 12 bases left between them. Per germline, CDR1 LGHDT and CDR2 YNNKEL (reference sequence). CDR3 sequence (DNA): TGTGCCAGCAGCCAAGATCTACTCTCGAGCTCCTACGAGCAGTACTTC. Protein product: CASSQDLLSSSYEQYF.

The V gene is TRBV12-3 or TRBV12-4, the J gene TRBJ2-2; D gene unclear. V was clipped by 5 bases and J by 2 bases, with 9 bases between them. The CDR3 is 14 residues long. This chain's CDR3 is CASSPVANTGELFF. Here the CDR3 DNA reads TGTGCCAGCAGTCCCGTGGCCAACACCGGGGAGCTGTTTTTT.

This clonotype was seen at least ten times. The chain combines TRBV28 with TRBJ2-4; 9 bases map to TRBD1. The CDR3 is 20 amino acids. The V segment lost 1 base and the J segment 0 bases; nucleotides outside the gene matches: 13. Germline V gene lookup returns CDR1 MDHEN and CDR2 SYDVKM. CDR3 amino acids: CASSLYPGTGLDGAKNIQYF. CDR3 coding DNA: TGTGCCAGCAGTTTATACCCCGGGACAGGGTTGGACGGAGCCAAAAACATTCAGTACTTC.

Many counts were recorded for this clonotype. At one end, the junction sequence differs from germline, possibly due to a read error. CDR3 in amino acids: CASTYQETQHF. CDR3 coding DNA: TGTGCCAGCACATACCAAGAGACCCAGCACTTC. V and J are TRBV6-1 and TRBJ2-5; D not resolved. The germline gives CDR1 MNHNS, CDR2 SASEGT. The CDR3 is 11 residues long.

This clonotype was found many times. This chain joins TRBV5-6 and TRBJ2-4; perhaps D is TRBD1 or TRBD2 (5 bases each). The germline V gene has CDR1 SGHDT and CDR2 YYEEEE. The ends were cut back, 6 bases at V and 1 base at J, with 26 bases in the middle. CDR3 length: 19 residues. The CDR3 nucleotides are TGTGCCAGCACCTCCCCCGGGACGGAAGGCGAAGGGGCCAAAAACATTCAGTACTTC. Translated: CASTSPGTEGEGAKNIQYF.